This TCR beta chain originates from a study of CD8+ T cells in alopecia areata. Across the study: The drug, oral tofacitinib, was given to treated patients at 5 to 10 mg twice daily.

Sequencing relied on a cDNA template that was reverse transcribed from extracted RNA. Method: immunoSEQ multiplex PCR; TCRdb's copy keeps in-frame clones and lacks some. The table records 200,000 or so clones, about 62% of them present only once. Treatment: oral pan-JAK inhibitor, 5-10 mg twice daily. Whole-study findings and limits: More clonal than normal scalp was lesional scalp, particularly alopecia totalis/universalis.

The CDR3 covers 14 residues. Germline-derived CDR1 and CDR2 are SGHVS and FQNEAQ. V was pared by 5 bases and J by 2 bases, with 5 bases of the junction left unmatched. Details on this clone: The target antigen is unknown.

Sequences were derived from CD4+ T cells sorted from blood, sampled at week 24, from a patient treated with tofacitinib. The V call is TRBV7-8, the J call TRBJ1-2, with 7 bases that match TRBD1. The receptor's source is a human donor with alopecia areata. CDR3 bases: TGTGCCAGCAGCCAGAACAGGGGCAACTATGGCTACACCTTC. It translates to CASSQNRGNYGYTF.